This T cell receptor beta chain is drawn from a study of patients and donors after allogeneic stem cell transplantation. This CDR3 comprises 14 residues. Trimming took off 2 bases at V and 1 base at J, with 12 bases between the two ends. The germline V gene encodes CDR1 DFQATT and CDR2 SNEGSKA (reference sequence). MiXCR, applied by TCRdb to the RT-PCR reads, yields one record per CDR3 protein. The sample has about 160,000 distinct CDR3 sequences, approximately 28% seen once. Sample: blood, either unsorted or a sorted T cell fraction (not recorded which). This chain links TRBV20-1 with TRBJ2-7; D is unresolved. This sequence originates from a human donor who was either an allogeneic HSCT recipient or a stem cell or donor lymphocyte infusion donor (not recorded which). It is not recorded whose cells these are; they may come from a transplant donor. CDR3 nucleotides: TGCAGTGCTAGAACCCCCCTCACGTCCTACGAGCAGTACTTC. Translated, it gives CSARTPLTSYEQYF.